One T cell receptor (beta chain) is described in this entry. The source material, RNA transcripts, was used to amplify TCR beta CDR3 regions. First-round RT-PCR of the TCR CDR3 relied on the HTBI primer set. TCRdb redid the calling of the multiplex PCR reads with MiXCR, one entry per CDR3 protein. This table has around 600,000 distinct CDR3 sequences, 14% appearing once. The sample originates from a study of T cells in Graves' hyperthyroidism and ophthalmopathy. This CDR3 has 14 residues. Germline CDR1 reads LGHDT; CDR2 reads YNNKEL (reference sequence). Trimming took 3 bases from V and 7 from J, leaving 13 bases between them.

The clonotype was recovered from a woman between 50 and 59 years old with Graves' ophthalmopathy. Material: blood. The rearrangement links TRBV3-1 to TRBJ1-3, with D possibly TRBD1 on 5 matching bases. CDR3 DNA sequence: TGTGCCAGCAGCCAGGGCAGGGTGGGTAACACCATATATTTT. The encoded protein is CASSQGRVGNTIYF.